Listed here is a single TCR beta chain. These data are taken from a study of blood T cell repertoires in COVID-19. In the study overall: From the United States, Italy and Spain came samples of acute and convalescent COVID-19. T cells, B-cell-depleted T cells, or PBMCs provided the cDNA or gDNA that served as material.

After removal of 5 bases from V and 4 bases from J, the junction contained 9 bases not matched to a gene. The CDR3 is made up of 16 amino acids. Per germline, CDR1 SGHRS and CDR2 YFSETQ. The data were produced by immunoSEQ multiplex PCR, yet TCRdb's version contains in-frame clones alone and is incomplete. The sample holds 110,000 to 150,000 clones, more than 80% seen once. The sample comprised peripheral blood. This receptor was taken from a woman aged 80 or older with acute or convalescent COVID-19. The chain joins TRBV5-1 to TRBJ2-2; TRBD2 aligns across 9 bases. CDR3 coding DNA: TGCGCCAGCAGTTCGTTAGCGGGGGTGAGCACCGGGGAGCTGTTTTTT. Its translation: CASSSLAGVSTGELFF.